These T cell receptor beta chains were read from a single sample in a study of siplizumab effects on memory and regulatory T cells. Data came from immunoSEQ multiplex PCR; TCRdb stores just in-frame clones and leaves some out. The table includes about 72,000 clones, less than 95% detected once. The sequencing input was CD8+ T cells sorted from blood. These receptors were taken from a human donor in good health. The CDR3 runs from the conserved cysteine through the conserved F or W. Each record gives: CDR3 DNA, CDR3 protein, V gene, J gene, D gene, clone size. The D gene is left open where the match is weak. Where a row states a size, it is once, few, many or the class of an expanded clone; other rows omit it.

CDR3nt: TGTGCCAGCAGTTCTCGCCCCGGGACAGGAGGGGAGACCCAGTACTTC; CDR3aa: CASSSRPGTGGETQYF; v_gene: TRBV6-5; j_gene: TRBJ2-5; d_gene: TRBD1; abundance: NA
CDR3nt: TGCAGTGCTACAGGGCTAGAGACCCAGTACTTC; CDR3aa: CSATGLETQYF; v_gene: TRBV20-1; j_gene: TRBJ2-5; d_gene: NA; abundance: NA
CDR3nt: TGTGCCAGCAGCTCCTTGGGTAAGGGGGGCCCCTACGAGCAGTACTTC; CDR3aa: CASSSLGKGGPYEQYF; v_gene: TRBV7-9; j_gene: TRBJ2-7; d_gene: NA; abundance: NA
CDR3nt: TGTGCCAGCAGCTCCGGGACAGGGGGAGGTTGGGAGACCCAGTACTTC; CDR3aa: CASSSGTGGGWETQYF; v_gene: TRBV5-5; j_gene: TRBJ2-5; d_gene: TRBD1; abundance: NA
CDR3nt: TGTGCCAGCAGTAACCGCTATAAGGACGAGCAGTACTTC; CDR3aa: CASSNRYKDEQYF; v_gene: TRBV27; j_gene: TRBJ2-7; d_gene: NA; abundance: NA
CDR3nt: TGTGCCAGCAGTTTAAACGGCCCCGGGGAGCTGTTTTTT; CDR3aa: CASSLNGPGELFF; v_gene: TRBV27; j_gene: TRBJ2-2; d_gene: NA; abundance: NA
CDR3nt: TGTGCCAGCAGTGAACTGGCGAGACCCTACGAGCAGTACTTC; CDR3aa: CASSELARPYEQYF; v_gene: TRBV2; j_gene: TRBJ2-7; d_gene: NA; abundance: once
CDR3nt: TGTGCCAGCAGCTTGAACTGGGGTACTGAAGCTTTCTTT; CDR3aa: CASSLNWGTEAFF; v_gene: TRBV5-6; j_gene: TRBJ1-1; d_gene: NA; abundance: NA
CDR3nt: TGTGCCATCAGCGGAGACAGGGGAGTTGCTAATGAAAAACTGTTTTTT; CDR3aa: CAISGDRGVANEKLFF; v_gene: TRBV10-3; j_gene: TRBJ1-4; d_gene: TRBD1; abundance: once
CDR3nt: TGTGCCAGCAGCTTAGGCCAGGGGGAAGCTGAGCAGTTCTTC; CDR3aa: CASSLGQGEAEQFF; v_gene: TRBV13; j_gene: TRBJ2-1; d_gene: TRBD1; abundance: NA
CDR3nt: TGTGCCAGCAGCTACGGGACGAACTATGGCTACACCTTC; CDR3aa: CASSYGTNYGYTF; v_gene: TRBV11-1; j_gene: TRBJ1-2; d_gene: NA; abundance: NA
CDR3nt: TGTGCCAGCAGTGAAGCCCACTCCGAACAGGGGATAGGCACTGAAGCTTTCTTT; CDR3aa: CASSEAHSEQGIGTEAFF; v_gene: TRBV2; j_gene: TRBJ1-1; d_gene: TRBD1; abundance: NA
CDR3nt: TGTGCCAGCAGCCTTCAGGCAGGGGGGAATGAGCAGTTCTTC; CDR3aa: CASSLQAGGNEQFF; v_gene: TRBV14; j_gene: TRBJ2-1; d_gene: NA; abundance: NA
CDR3nt: TGTGCCAGCAGTTTAGAACAGGGGGCTAGTGGCGGGGAGCTGTTTTTT; CDR3aa: CASSLEQGASGGELFF; v_gene: TRBV27; j_gene: TRBJ2-2; d_gene: TRBD1; abundance: NA
CDR3nt: TGTGCCAGTAGTATTGGAGGGGGCGGCACTGAAGCTTTCTTT; CDR3aa: CASSIGGGGTEAFF; v_gene: TRBV19; j_gene: TRBJ1-1; d_gene: TRBD1; abundance: NA
CDR3nt: TGTGCCAGCAGTCTGGGTACTAACTATGGCTACACCTTC; CDR3aa: CASSLGTNYGYTF; v_gene: TRBV25-1; j_gene: TRBJ1-2; d_gene: NA; abundance: NA
CDR3nt: TGTGCCAGCAGTGTGGGACTAGCATTCGATGAGCAGTTCTTC; CDR3aa: CASSVGLAFDEQFF; v_gene: TRBV25-1; j_gene: TRBJ2-1; d_gene: TRBD2; abundance: NA
CDR3nt: TGTGCCAGTAGTATAGGAGGGACTAGATACTACAATGAGCAGTTCTTC; CDR3aa: CASSIGGTRYYNEQFF; v_gene: TRBV19; j_gene: TRBJ2-1; d_gene: TRBD2; abundance: NA
CDR3nt: TGTGCCAGCTCCCCGGGAGAAGTTTCCTACGAGCAGTACTTC; CDR3aa: CASSPGEVSYEQYF; v_gene: TRBV6-5; j_gene: TRBJ2-7; d_gene: NA; abundance: NA
CDR3nt: TGCGCCAGCAGCTGGCAAGGGACGGACGTTTGGGAGCAGTACTTC; CDR3aa: CASSWQGTDVWEQYF; v_gene: TRBV5-1; j_gene: TRBJ2-7; d_gene: NA; abundance: once
CDR3nt: TGTGCCAGCAAACCAGGGACGGGGGAGACCCAGTACTTC; CDR3aa: CASKPGTGETQYF; v_gene: TRBV6-5; j_gene: TRBJ2-5; d_gene: NA; abundance: NA
CDR3nt: TGTGCCAGCAGCCCAGGGGCACCAGATACGCAGTATTTT; CDR3aa: CASSPGAPDTQYF; v_gene: TRBV9; j_gene: TRBJ2-3; d_gene: NA; abundance: NA
CDR3nt: TGTGCCAGTAGTATGGGACTGGGAGTCTATGGCTACACCTTC; CDR3aa: CASSMGLGVYGYTF; v_gene: TRBV19; j_gene: TRBJ1-2; d_gene: NA; abundance: NA
CDR3nt: TGCGCCAGCAGCCAATTCCCGGCAGGGCAGGGGTTGTACGAGCAGTACTTC; CDR3aa: CASSQFPAGQGLYEQYF; v_gene: TRBV4-1; j_gene: TRBJ2-7; d_gene: NA; abundance: NA
CDR3nt: TGTGCCAGCAGTGAAGGACAGGCTAGCACAGATACGCAGTATTTT; CDR3aa: CASSEGQASTDTQYF; v_gene: TRBV2; j_gene: TRBJ2-3; d_gene: NA; abundance: NA
CDR3nt: TGTGCCAGCAGCTCTCCGGGACCCTTTGTTTACGAGCAGTACTTC; CDR3aa: CASSSPGPFVYEQYF; v_gene: TRBV11-2; j_gene: TRBJ2-7; d_gene: NA; abundance: few
CDR3nt: TGTGCCAGCAGCCACTCGTCAAGTCGGGAACAAGCTTTCTTT; CDR3aa: CASSHSSSREQAFF; v_gene: TRBV5-4; j_gene: TRBJ1-1; d_gene: NA; abundance: once
CDR3nt: TGTGCCAGCAGCTCATACCACGGAGGCTTAAACAATGAGCAGTTCTTC; CDR3aa: CASSSYHGGLNNEQFF; v_gene: TRBV5-6; j_gene: TRBJ2-1; d_gene: NA; abundance: NA
CDR3nt: TGTGCCAGCAGTCCCATGGGCAGGTTAACGAACACCGGGGAGCTGTTTTTT; CDR3aa: CASSPMGRLTNTGELFF; v_gene: TRBV7-9; j_gene: TRBJ2-2; d_gene: NA; abundance: NA
CDR3nt: TGTGCCAGCAGCTTAGCGGGGGGGCCGAGGGAGACCCAGTACTTC; CDR3aa: CASSLAGGPRETQYF; v_gene: TRBV7-6; j_gene: TRBJ2-5; d_gene: NA; abundance: NA
CDR3nt: TGTGCCAGCAGTTTAACTCTTAAGACTGAAGCTTTCTTT; CDR3aa: CASSLTLKTEAFF; v_gene: TRBV28; j_gene: TRBJ1-1; d_gene: NA; abundance: few
CDR3nt: TGTGCCAGCAGTGAAGGGGGCGGACTCTATGGCTACACCTTC; CDR3aa: CASSEGGGLYGYTF; v_gene: TRBV6-4; j_gene: TRBJ1-2; d_gene: TRBD1; abundance: few
CDR3nt: TGCGCCAGCAGCCAAACTACGCCGCGGGGGGGCCTTTTCGACGAGCAGTACTTC; CDR3aa: CASSQTTPRGGLFDEQYF; v_gene: TRBV4-1; j_gene: TRBJ2-7; d_gene: TRBD2; abundance: once
CDR3nt: TGTGCCAGCAGTTCAGGCCGTCGAGCCCTCCACTTT; CDR3aa: CASSSGRRALHF; v_gene: TRBV6-5; j_gene: TRBJ1-6; d_gene: NA; abundance: once
CDR3nt: TGTGCCAGCAGCTCCTCAGGGGGCGAGCAGTACTTC; CDR3aa: CASSSSGGEQYF; v_gene: TRBV5-6; j_gene: TRBJ2-7; d_gene: TRBD1; abundance: NA
CDR3nt: TGTGCCAGCAGTTACCCCAGCGGGAGGACTTACGAGCAGTACTTC; CDR3aa: CASSYPSGRTYEQYF; v_gene: TRBV6-5; j_gene: TRBJ2-7; d_gene: TRBD2; abundance: NA
CDR3nt: TGTGCCAGTAGTATCGCGACAGGGGGGAGCAATCAGCCCCAGCATTTT; CDR3aa: CASSIATGGSNQPQHF; v_gene: TRBV19; j_gene: TRBJ1-5; d_gene: TRBD1; abundance: NA
CDR3nt: TGTGCCGCACAGAGCTCCTACGAGCAGTACTTC; CDR3aa: CAAQSSYEQYF; v_gene: TRBV5-4; j_gene: TRBJ2-7; d_gene: NA; abundance: NA
CDR3nt: TGTGCCAGCAGTCCCGGGGCCCCGGGGTACAATGAGCAGTTCTTC; CDR3aa: CASSPGAPGYNEQFF; v_gene: TRBV27; j_gene: TRBJ2-1; d_gene: NA; abundance: NA
CDR3nt: TGTGCCAGCAGCCAAGATCTAGCGGGATATGGTGTGTACTTC; CDR3aa: CASSQDLAGYGVYF; v_gene: TRBV14; j_gene: TRBJ2-7; d_gene: TRBD2; abundance: NA
CDR3nt: TGTGCCAGCAGTCCCAGGCCGACTGATATGAACACTGAAGCTTTCTTT; CDR3aa: CASSPRPTDMNTEAFF; v_gene: TRBV6-6; j_gene: TRBJ1-1; d_gene: NA; abundance: NA
CDR3nt: TGTGCCAGTAGTATTTCAGCCGGGACAGGGGCGGGCTATGGCTACACCTTC; CDR3aa: CASSISAGTGAGYGYTF; v_gene: TRBV19; j_gene: TRBJ1-2; d_gene: TRBD1; abundance: NA
CDR3nt: TGTGCCAGCAGGGCTCTGGACGAGCGGCCTGGCAATGAGCAGTTCTTC; CDR3aa: CASRALDERPGNEQFF; v_gene: TRBV25-1; j_gene: TRBJ2-1; d_gene: NA; abundance: NA
CDR3nt: TGTGCCAGTAGTATAGGTCAGAGAATTGGGAATGAGCAGTTCTTC; CDR3aa: CASSIGQRIGNEQFF; v_gene: TRBV19; j_gene: TRBJ2-1; d_gene: NA; abundance: NA
CDR3nt: TGTGCCAGTAGTATTTCCGGGTATAGCAATCAGCCCCAGCATTTT; CDR3aa: CASSISGYSNQPQHF; v_gene: TRBV19; j_gene: TRBJ1-5; d_gene: NA; abundance: NA
CDR3nt: TGTGCCAGCAGTTCGTCCCCGACGGACGTTACAGATACGCAGTATTTT; CDR3aa: CASSSSPTDVTDTQYF; v_gene: TRBV9; j_gene: TRBJ2-3; d_gene: NA; abundance: NA
CDR3nt: TGTGCCAGCAACCGTGGGGCGGATATGAACACTGAAGCTTTCTTT; CDR3aa: CASNRGADMNTEAFF; v_gene: TRBV7-9; j_gene: TRBJ1-1; d_gene: NA; abundance: NA
CDR3nt: TGCGCCAGCAGCCACCTAACAGGGGTAGGCTACGAGCAGTACTTC; CDR3aa: CASSHLTGVGYEQYF; v_gene: TRBV4-1; j_gene: TRBJ2-7; d_gene: TRBD1; abundance: NA
CDR3nt: TGCGCCAGCAGCTTGGTTACAGGGGACCCTAATGAAAAACTGTTTTTT; CDR3aa: CASSLVTGDPNEKLFF; v_gene: TRBV5-1; j_gene: TRBJ1-4; d_gene: TRBD1; abundance: NA
CDR3nt: TGTGCCAGCAGTTGGGGACCTACGGGGGGCTACACCTTC; CDR3aa: CASSWGPTGGYTF; v_gene: TRBV6-5; j_gene: TRBJ1-2; d_gene: NA; abundance: NA
CDR3nt: TGTGCCAGCAGCCAAACCCTCACCAGGACAGGTTATTATGAAGCTTTCTTT; CDR3aa: CASSQTLTRTGYYEAFF; v_gene: TRBV27; j_gene: TRBJ1-1; d_gene: TRBD1; abundance: NA
CDR3nt: TGTGCCAGTAGTTTCTCGGGGGGGGCCGGTGAGCAGTTCTTC; CDR3aa: CASSFSGGAGEQFF; v_gene: TRBV19; j_gene: TRBJ2-1; d_gene: TRBD2; abundance: NA
CDR3nt: TGTGCCAGCAGCCCTAGCGGTGGAACGAGACGGCTGTACTTC; CDR3aa: CASSPSGGTRRLYF; v_gene: TRBV7-9; j_gene: TRBJ2-7; d_gene: TRBD2; abundance: once
CDR3nt: TGTGCCAGCAGTCCCGGACAGGGGGTCTACGAGCAGTACTTC; CDR3aa: CASSPGQGVYEQYF; v_gene: TRBV6-5; j_gene: TRBJ2-7; d_gene: TRBD1; abundance: NA
CDR3nt: TGTGCCAGCAGCCTTATTCGGGTCACTGAAGCTTTCTTT; CDR3aa: CASSLIRVTEAFF; v_gene: TRBV5-6; j_gene: TRBJ1-1; d_gene: NA; abundance: once
CDR3nt: TGTGCCAGCAGCTTCATCGCAGGGGCCATGAACACTGAAGCTTTCTTT; CDR3aa: CASSFIAGAMNTEAFF; v_gene: TRBV5-8; j_gene: TRBJ1-1; d_gene: NA; abundance: once